This T cell receptor beta chain was sequenced in a study of T cell repertoires in cytomegalovirus infection. Study as a whole: Indications came from public TCR beta signatures; they pointed to CMV infection and to a matching HLA type. Study-wide results and limits: Identification of carriers of CMV plus the relevant HLA was achieved through cumulative public TCR beta family frequency. Predominance within the ex vivo response was attributable to HLA-C-restricted CMV-specific TCR beta clonotypes.

A word on this clonotype: Its target is unknown.

TCRdb recomputed calls from the reads with MiXCR, one row per CDR3 protein. The sample holds approximately 750,000 distinct CDR3 sequences, less than 40% seen once. The CDR3 sequence is 16 residues long. Germline CDR1 reads SGHVT; CDR2 reads SQSDAQ. Trimming left V 2 bases short and J 5 bases short, with 15 bases between. The sample consisted of PBMCs. This receptor was taken from a human donor in good health (CMV status not recorded). Some clones in this sample may be carry-over from other donors' samples. The chain couples TRBV7-4 to TRBJ1-4; possibly TRBD1 for D (5 bases). CDR3 amino acids: CASSLSGQPGNEKLFF. The CDR3 DNA follows: TGTGCCAGCAGCTTATCGGGGCAGCCCGGGAATGAAAAACTGTTTTTT.